The TCR beta chain described here comes from a study of blood T cell repertoires in COVID-19. Study background: Both acute and convalescent COVID-19 samples were obtained from the United States, Italy and Spain. In each case, the material was cDNA or gDNA derived from T cells, B-cell-depleted T cells, or PBMCs.

Germline CDR1 and CDR2: LNHDA and SQIVND (reference sequence). This CDR3 contains 14 residues. Trimming pared 1 base from V and 3 bases from J, leaving 9 bases between. Per the study methods: Reference gene primer amplification in the assay estimated nucleated cell counts. Generated by immunoSEQ multiplex PCR, the TCRdb table keeps only in-frame clones and is missing some. The DNA gave D and trimming, while V, J and clone size come from that table. This table holds over 200,000 clones, about 88% found once. The chain couples TRBV19 to TRBJ2-5; D remains unclear. The clonotype comes from a middle-aged woman who had recovered from COVID-19. The sequencing sample was made of peripheral blood. The CDR3 here is CASSIVDKKETQYF. The CDR3 nucleotides are TGTGCCAGTAGTATAGTTGACAAAAAAGAGACCCAGTACTTC.